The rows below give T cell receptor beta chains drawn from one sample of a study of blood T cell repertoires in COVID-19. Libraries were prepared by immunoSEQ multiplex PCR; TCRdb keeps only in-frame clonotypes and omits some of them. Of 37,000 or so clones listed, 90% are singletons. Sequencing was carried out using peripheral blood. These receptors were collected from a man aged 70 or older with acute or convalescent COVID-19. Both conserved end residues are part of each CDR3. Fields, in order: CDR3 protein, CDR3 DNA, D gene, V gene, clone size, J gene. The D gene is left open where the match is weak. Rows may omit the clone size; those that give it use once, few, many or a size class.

CASSVVGPGELFF	TGTGCCAGCAGCGTAGTGGGCCCCGGGGAGCTGTTTTTT	NA	TRBV9	NA	TRBJ2-2
CASSQESYGYTF	TGTGCCAGCAGCCAAGAGTCGTATGGCTACACCTTC	NA	TRBV3-1/TRBV3-2	NA	TRBJ1-2
CASSSYLAEETQYF	TGCGCCAGCAGCTCCTACCTAGCGGAAGAGACCCAGTACTTC	TRBD2	TRBV5-1	few	TRBJ2-5
CASSRGLSTDTQYF	TGTGCCAGCAGCCGGGGACTGAGCACAGATACGCAGTATTTT	NA	TRBV5-8	NA	TRBJ2-3
CASRRTGITEAFF	TGTGCCAGCAGGAGGACGGGGATCACTGAAGCTTTCTTT	NA	TRBV2	NA	TRBJ1-1
CSASGTSLSGELFF	TGCAGTGCTAGTGGGACTAGTCTGTCCGGGGAGCTGTTTTTT	TRBD2	TRBV20-1	NA	TRBJ2-2
CASSSSGRAYEQYF	TGTGCCAGCAGTTCTAGCGGGAGGGCCTACGAGCAGTACTTC	TRBD2	TRBV6-6	NA	TRBJ2-7
CASRGLLPLHF	TGTGCCAGCCGCGGTTTATTGCCCCTCCACTTT	NA	TRBV6-6	few	TRBJ1-6
CASSYYSRDSNEQFF	TGTGCCAGCAGTTACTATTCCCGGGACAGCAATGAGCAGTTCTTC	TRBD1	TRBV6-5	NA	TRBJ2-1
CASRHGTGGQPQHF	TGTGCCAGCAGACACGGGACAGGGGGCCAGCCCCAGCATTTT	TRBD1	TRBV6-5	NA	TRBJ1-5
CASSGDRGSDNEQFF	TGCGCCAGCAGCGGGGACAGGGGGAGTGACAATGAGCAGTTCTTC	TRBD1	TRBV23-1	NA	TRBJ2-1
CASSFQGGETQYF	TGTGCCAGCAGTTTCCAGGGAGGAGAGACCCAGTACTTC	NA	TRBV12-3/TRBV12-4	NA	TRBJ2-5
CASSPPGRGDSQYF	TGTGCCAGTAGCCCACCCGGAAGGGGTGATTCGCAGTATTTT	NA	TRBV19	NA	TRBJ2-3
CASSTGGGSYNEQFF	TGTGCCAGCAGCACAGGGGGCGGCTCCTACAATGAGCAGTTCTTC	TRBD1	TRBV7-2	once	TRBJ2-1
CASSQQPNSYNEQFF	TGTGCCAGCAGCCAACAGCCAAACTCCTACAATGAGCAGTTCTTC	NA	TRBV2	NA	TRBJ2-1
CASSLAGPTGELFF	TGCGCCAGCAGTTTAGCGGGACCCACCGGGGAGCTGTTTTTT	TRBD2	TRBV5-1	NA	TRBJ2-2
CASSLQGNRQPQHF	TGTGCCAGCAGCCTACAGGGAAACCGTCAGCCCCAGCATTTT	NA	TRBV6-2/TRBV6-3	NA	TRBJ1-5
CASSADGRGETQYF	TGTGCCAGCTCAGCGGACGGCCGAGGGGAGACCCAGTACTTC	NA	TRBV18	NA	TRBJ2-5
CARAIWGQGGRNTIYF	TGTGCCAGGGCAATATGGGGACAGGGGGGTCGAAACACCATATATTTT	TRBD1	TRBV19	NA	TRBJ1-3
CASSPLVSALSNYEQYF	TGTGCCAGCAGTCCCCTAGTATCCGCCCTATCCAACTACGAGCAGTACTTC	NA	TRBV27	once	TRBJ2-7
CASSLSSGGELFF	TGTGCCAGCAGCTTGAGCTCCGGCGGGGAGCTGTTTTTT	NA	TRBV5-6	NA	TRBJ2-2
CATSRVDRVYSNQPQHF	TGTGCCACCAGCAGAGTCGACAGGGTCTATAGCAATCAGCCCCAGCATTTT	TRBD1	TRBV15	NA	TRBJ1-5
CSGGRNGYTF	TGCAGTGGGGGCAGGAATGGCTACACCTTC	NA	TRBV20-1	NA	TRBJ1-2
CASSLARGDYGYTF	TGTGCCAGCAGCTTAGCCAGGGGGGACTATGGCTACACCTTC	TRBD1	TRBV7-9	few	TRBJ1-2
CASTSVQGDTDTQYF	TGCGCCAGCACTTCTGTACAGGGAGACACAGATACGCAGTATTTT	NA	TRBV5-1	once	TRBJ2-3
CASSVRQGARMNTEAFF	TGTGCCAGTAGTGTCAGACAGGGGGCTAGGATGAACACTGAAGCTTTCTTT	TRBD1	TRBV19	NA	TRBJ1-1
CASSVEGGLAGAWLETQYF	TGTGCCAGCAGCGTAGAGGGGGGACTAGCGGGAGCCTGGTTGGAGACCCAGTACTTC	TRBD2	TRBV9	NA	TRBJ2-5
CASSILRWASGEAADTQYF	TGTGCCAGCAGCATACTGAGGTGGGCTAGCGGGGAGGCGGCAGATACGCAGTATTTT	TRBD2	TRBV7-2	NA	TRBJ2-3
CASSFGQGTYEQYF	TGTGCCAGTAGTTTTGGACAGGGGACCTACGAGCAGTACTTC	TRBD1	TRBV19	NA	TRBJ2-7
CAWSSTGRYGYTF	TGTGCCTGGAGTTCGACAGGGCGCTATGGCTACACCTTC	TRBD1	TRBV30	NA	TRBJ1-2
CSGDEGLGSGRNRKFF	TGCAGCGGTGACGAGGGGTTGGGTAGCGGGCGGAACAGGAAGTTCTTC	TRBD2	TRBV29-1	NA	TRBJ2-1
CASSSYRGQGTPDTQYF	TGTGCCAGCAGCTCTTACAGGGGGCAGGGGACACCAGATACGCAGTATTTT	TRBD1	TRBV7-7	NA	TRBJ2-3
CASSLREPVLGTQYF	TGTGCCAGCAGCTTACGGGAACCGGTGTTAGGTACGCAGTATTTT	NA	TRBV3-1/TRBV3-2	NA	TRBJ2-3
CASSRDRGNYGYTF	TGTGCCAGCAGCAGGGACAGGGGCAACTATGGCTACACCTTC	TRBD1	TRBV7-2	few	TRBJ1-2
CASSVDRRPNEKLFF	TGTGCCAGTAGTGTCGACAGGCGGCCTAATGAAAAACTGTTTTTT	NA	TRBV19	NA	TRBJ1-4
CASSEPKQLAGVSDEQYF	TGTGCCAGCAGTGAACCCAAACAACTAGCGGGAGTTTCGGACGAGCAGTACTTC	TRBD2	TRBV6-1	NA	TRBJ2-7
CASTLGGVVRYGYTF	TGTGCCAGCACCTTAGGGGGGGTGGTACGCTATGGCTACACCTTC	NA	TRBV7-2	NA	TRBJ1-2
CASSEKLVATDTQYF	TGTGCCAGCAGTGAAAAACTAGTAGCTACAGATACGCAGTATTTT	NA	TRBV6-1	NA	TRBJ2-3
CASRRPDISEAFF	TGTGCCAGCAGACGCCCTGACATTTCTGAAGCTTTCTTT	NA	TRBV28	NA	TRBJ1-1
CASSEGVGPPYEQYF	TGTGCCAGCAGTGAGGGGGTCGGCCCCCCTTACGAGCAGTACTTC	NA	TRBV6-2/TRBV6-3	NA	TRBJ2-7
CASSLVQGGEKLFF	TGCGCCAGCAGCTTGGTCCAGGGCGGCGAAAAACTGTTTTTT	NA	TRBV5-1	NA	TRBJ1-4
CASSEFRYTGELFF	TGTGCCAGCAGTGAATTCAGATACACCGGGGAGCTGTTTTTT	NA	TRBV6-1	NA	TRBJ2-2
CASTPTGTSEQFF	TGTGCCAGCACCCCCACAGGGACGTCGGAGCAGTTCTTC	NA	TRBV11-2	NA	TRBJ2-1
CASSSQGAAEQYF	TGTGCCAGCAGCTCACAGGGGGCCGCCGAGCAGTACTTC	TRBD1	TRBV7-2	NA	TRBJ2-7
CASSIRLAVENEQYF	TGTGCCAGTAGTATTCGGCTAGCGGTTGAGAACGAGCAGTACTTC	TRBD2	TRBV19	NA	TRBJ2-7
CASSLRGSYEQYF	TGTGCCAGCAGTTTACGGGGGTCCTACGAGCAGTACTTC	NA	TRBV12-3/TRBV12-4	NA	TRBJ2-7
CASSPGTGLNYGYTF	TGTGCCAGCAGCCCCGGGACAGGTCTTAACTATGGCTACACCTTC	TRBD1	TRBV4-2	NA	TRBJ1-2
CSASADWRPYEQYF	TGCAGTGCTAGTGCGGACTGGAGGCCTTACGAGCAGTACTTC	NA	TRBV20-1	NA	TRBJ2-7
CAISPGNQPQHF	TGTGCCATCAGCCCTGGCAATCAGCCCCAGCATTTT	NA	TRBV10-3	NA	TRBJ1-5
CASSFRTEAYGYTF	TGTGCCAGCAGCTTCCGGACAGAAGCCTATGGCTACACCTTC	NA	TRBV7-2	NA	TRBJ1-2
CASSFQTGRQGEAFF	TGTGCCAGCAGTTTCCAGACAGGGCGACAGGGGGAAGCTTTCTTT	TRBD1	TRBV27	NA	TRBJ1-1
CASSSRDRREIEAFF	TGTGCCAGCAGCTCCCGGGACAGGCGAGAGATTGAAGCTTTCTTT	TRBD1	TRBV7-2	few	TRBJ1-1
CASSRRQGSYNEQFF	TGTGCCAGCAGCCGAAGACAGGGCTCCTACAATGAGCAGTTCTTC	TRBD1	TRBV7-9	once	TRBJ2-1
CASSHETMDRPEIGNTIYF	TGTGCCAGCAGTCACGAGACGATGGACAGACCAGAAATCGGAAACACCATATATTTT	NA	TRBV7-8	NA	TRBJ1-3